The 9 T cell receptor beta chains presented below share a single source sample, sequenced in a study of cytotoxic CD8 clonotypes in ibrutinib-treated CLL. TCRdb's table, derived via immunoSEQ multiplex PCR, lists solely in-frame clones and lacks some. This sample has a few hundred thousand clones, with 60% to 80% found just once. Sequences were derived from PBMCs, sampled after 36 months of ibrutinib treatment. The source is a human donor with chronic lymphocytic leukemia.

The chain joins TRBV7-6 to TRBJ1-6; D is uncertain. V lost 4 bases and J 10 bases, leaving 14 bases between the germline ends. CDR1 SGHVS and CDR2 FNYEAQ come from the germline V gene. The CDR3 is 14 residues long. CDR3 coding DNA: TGTGCCAGCAGCTCATTTCAGTGGACCTCACCCCTCCACTTT. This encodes CASSSFQWTSPLHF.

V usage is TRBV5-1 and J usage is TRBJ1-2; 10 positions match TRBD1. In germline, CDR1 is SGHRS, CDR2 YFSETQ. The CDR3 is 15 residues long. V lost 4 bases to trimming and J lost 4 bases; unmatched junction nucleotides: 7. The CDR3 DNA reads TGCGCCAGCAGCCGCCGGACAGGGGGAGCCTATGGCTACACCTTC. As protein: CASSRRTGGAYGYTF. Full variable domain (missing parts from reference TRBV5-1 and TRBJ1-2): KAGVTQTPRYLIKTRGQQVTLSCSPISGHRSVSWYQQTPGQGLQFLFEYFSETQRNKGNFPGRFSGRQFSNSRSEMNVSTLELGDSALYLCASSRRTGGAYGYTFGSGTRLTVV.

This CDR3 reads CASSQIRQGSTGELFF. CDR3 in DNA: TGTGCCAGCAGCCAAATCCGACAGGGGAGCACCGGGGAGCTGTTTTTT. The chain uses TRBV25-1 and TRBJ2-2, with TRBD1 identical over 8 bases. The CDR3 has 16 residues. V lost 6 bases, J lost 4 bases, and 10 bases stayed unmatched. Germline assignment: CDR1 MGHDK and CDR2 SYGVNS.

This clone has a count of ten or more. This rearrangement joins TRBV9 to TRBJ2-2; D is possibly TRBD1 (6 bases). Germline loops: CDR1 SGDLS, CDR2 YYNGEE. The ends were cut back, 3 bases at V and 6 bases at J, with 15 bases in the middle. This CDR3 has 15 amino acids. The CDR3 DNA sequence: TGTGCCAGCAGCGCCCGACAGGCCGGGGCCGGGGAGCTGTTTTTT. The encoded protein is CASSARQAGAGELFF.

The CDR3 coding sequence is TGTGCCAGCAGCTTAGGAGACAGGGACAGGGATCAGCCCCAGCATTTT. This encodes CASSLGDRDRDQPQHF. V gene TRBV7-9 combines with J gene TRBJ1-5, with 9 bases matching TRBD1. Trimming removed 1 base from V and 5 bases from J; junction bases left unmatched: 6. CDR3 size: 16 residues. CDR1 and CDR2 (germline): SEHNR, FQNEAQ (reference sequence).

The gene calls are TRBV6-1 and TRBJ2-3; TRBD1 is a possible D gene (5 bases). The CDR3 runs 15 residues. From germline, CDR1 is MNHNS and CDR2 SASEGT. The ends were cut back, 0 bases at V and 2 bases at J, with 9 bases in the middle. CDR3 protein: CASSEAYGATDTQYF. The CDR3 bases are TGTGCCAGCAGTGAAGCCTATGGGGCCACAGATACGCAGTATTTT.

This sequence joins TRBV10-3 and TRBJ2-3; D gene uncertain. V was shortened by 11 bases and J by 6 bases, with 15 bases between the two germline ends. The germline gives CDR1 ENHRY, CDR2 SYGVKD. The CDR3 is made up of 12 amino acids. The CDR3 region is CASAGPVDTQYF. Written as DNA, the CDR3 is TGTGCCTCCGCCGGGCCAGTGGATACGCAGTATTTT.

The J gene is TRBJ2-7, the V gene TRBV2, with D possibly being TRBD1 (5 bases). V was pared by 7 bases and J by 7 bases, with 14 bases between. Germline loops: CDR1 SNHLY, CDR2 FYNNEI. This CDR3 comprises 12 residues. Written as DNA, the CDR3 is TGTGCCAGCACCAGCCCAGGGTGGGAGCAGTACTTC. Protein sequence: CASTSPGWEQYF.

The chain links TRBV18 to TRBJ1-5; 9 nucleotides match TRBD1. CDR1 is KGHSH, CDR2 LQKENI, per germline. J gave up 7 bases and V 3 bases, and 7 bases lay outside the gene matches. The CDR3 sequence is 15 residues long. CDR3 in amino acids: CASSPTGGAGQPQHF. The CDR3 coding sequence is TGTGCCAGCTCACCCACAGGGGGCGCTGGGCAGCCCCAGCATTTT. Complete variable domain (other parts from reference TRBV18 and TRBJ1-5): NAGVMQNPRHLVRRRGQEARLRCSPMKGHSHVYWYRQLPEEGLKFMVYLQKENIIDESGMPKERFSAEFPKEGPSILRIQQVVRGDSAAYFCASSPTGGAGQPQHFGDGTRLSIL.